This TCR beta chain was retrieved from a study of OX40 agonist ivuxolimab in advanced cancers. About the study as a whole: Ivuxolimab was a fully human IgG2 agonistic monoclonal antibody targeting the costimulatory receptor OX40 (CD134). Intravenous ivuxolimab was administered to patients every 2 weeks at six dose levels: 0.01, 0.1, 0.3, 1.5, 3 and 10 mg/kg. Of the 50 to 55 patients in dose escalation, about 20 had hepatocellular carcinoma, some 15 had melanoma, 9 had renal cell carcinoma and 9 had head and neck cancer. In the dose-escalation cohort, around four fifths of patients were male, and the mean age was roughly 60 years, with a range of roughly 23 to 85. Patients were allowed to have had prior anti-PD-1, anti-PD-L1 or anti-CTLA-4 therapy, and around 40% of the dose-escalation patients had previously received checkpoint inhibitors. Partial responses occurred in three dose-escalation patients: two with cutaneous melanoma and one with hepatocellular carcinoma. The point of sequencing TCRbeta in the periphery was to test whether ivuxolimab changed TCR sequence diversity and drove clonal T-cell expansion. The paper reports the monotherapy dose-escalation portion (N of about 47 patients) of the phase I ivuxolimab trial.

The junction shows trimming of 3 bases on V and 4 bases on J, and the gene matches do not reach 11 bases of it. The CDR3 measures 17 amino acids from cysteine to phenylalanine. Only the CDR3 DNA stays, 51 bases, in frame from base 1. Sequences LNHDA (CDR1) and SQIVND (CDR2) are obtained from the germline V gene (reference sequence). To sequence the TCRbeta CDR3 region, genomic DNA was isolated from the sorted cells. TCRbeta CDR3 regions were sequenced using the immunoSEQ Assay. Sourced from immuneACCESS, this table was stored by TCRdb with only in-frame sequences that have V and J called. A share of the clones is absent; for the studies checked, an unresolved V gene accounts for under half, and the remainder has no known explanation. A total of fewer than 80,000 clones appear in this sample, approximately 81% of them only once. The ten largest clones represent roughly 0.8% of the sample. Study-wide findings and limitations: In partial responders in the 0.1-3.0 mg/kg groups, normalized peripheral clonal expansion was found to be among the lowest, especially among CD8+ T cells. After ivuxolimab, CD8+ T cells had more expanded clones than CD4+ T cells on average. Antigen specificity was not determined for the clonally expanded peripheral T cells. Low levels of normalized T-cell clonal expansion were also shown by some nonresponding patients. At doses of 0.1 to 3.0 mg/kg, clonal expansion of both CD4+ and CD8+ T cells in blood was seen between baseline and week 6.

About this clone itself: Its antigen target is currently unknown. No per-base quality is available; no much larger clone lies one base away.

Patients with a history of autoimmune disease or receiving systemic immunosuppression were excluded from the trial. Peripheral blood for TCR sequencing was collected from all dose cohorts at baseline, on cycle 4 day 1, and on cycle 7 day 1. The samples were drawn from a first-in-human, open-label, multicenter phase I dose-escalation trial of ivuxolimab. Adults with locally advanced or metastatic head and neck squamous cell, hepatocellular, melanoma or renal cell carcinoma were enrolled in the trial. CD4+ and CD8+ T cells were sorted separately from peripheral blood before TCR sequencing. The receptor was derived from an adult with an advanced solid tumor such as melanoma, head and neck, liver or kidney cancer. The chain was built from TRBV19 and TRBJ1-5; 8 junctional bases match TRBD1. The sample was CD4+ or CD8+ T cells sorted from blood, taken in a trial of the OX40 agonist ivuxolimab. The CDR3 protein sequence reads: CASSILRGQGSNQPQHF. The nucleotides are TGTGCCAGTAGTATTCTCCGAGGACAGGGTTCTAATCAGCCCCAGCATTTT.